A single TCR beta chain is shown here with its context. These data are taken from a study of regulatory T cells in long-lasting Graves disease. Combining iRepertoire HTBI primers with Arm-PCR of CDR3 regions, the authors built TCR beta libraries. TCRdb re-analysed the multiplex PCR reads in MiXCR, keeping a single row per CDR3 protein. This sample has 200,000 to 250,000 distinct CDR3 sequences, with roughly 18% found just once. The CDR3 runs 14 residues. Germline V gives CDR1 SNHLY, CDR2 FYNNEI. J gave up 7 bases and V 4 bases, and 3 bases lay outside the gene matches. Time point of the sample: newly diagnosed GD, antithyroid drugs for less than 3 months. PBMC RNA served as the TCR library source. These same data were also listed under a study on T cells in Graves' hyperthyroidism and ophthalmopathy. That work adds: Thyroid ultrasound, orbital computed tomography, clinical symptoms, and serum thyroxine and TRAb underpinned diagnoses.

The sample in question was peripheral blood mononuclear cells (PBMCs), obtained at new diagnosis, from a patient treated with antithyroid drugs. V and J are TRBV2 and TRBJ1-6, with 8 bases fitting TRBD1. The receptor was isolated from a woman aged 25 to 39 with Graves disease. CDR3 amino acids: CASSGQGWNSPLHF. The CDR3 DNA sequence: TGTGCCAGCAGTGGACAGGGGTGGAATTCACCCCTCCACTTT.